This passage covers 20 T cell receptor beta chains from one sample sequenced in a study of blood T cell repertoires in COVID-19. Measured with immunoSEQ multiplex PCR; TCRdb has only the in-frame clones, and not every one. Of about 520,000 clones listed, approximately 83% are singletons. Material for sequencing was peripheral blood. All receptors derive from a human donor in a cohort sampled during active COVID-19.

V usage is TRBV18 and J usage is TRBJ2-7, with a possible D match to TRBD1 (6 bases). Germline loops: CDR1 KGHSH, CDR2 LQKENI. V lost 4 bases and J 3 bases, leaving 10 bases between the germline ends. The CDR3 is made up of 13 amino acids. CDR3 in amino acids: CASSRGQSYEQYF. In DNA, the CDR3 is TGTGCCAGCTCACGAGGACAGAGCTACGAGCAGTACTTC.

The chain has TRBV10-2 and TRBJ1-2; D not certain. The CDR3 is made up of 16 amino acids. Trimming cost V 0 bases and J 4 bases, with 15 bases left between them. CDR1 and CDR2 (germline): WSHSY, SAAADI. CDR3 in amino acids: CASSESDRHLSYGYTF. The CDR3 coding sequence is TGCGCCAGCAGTGAGTCAGACCGACATTTAAGCTATGGCTACACCTTC.

The V and J genes are TRBV11-1 and TRBJ1-1; D uncertain. Per germline, CDR1 SGHAT and CDR2 FQDESV (reference sequence). Trimming cost V 4 bases and J 6 bases, with 12 bases left between them. The CDR3 consists of 13 residues. The CDR3 loop reads CASSSRGESEAFF. The DNA of the CDR3 is TGTGCCAGCAGCTCGAGAGGAGAATCTGAAGCTTTCTTT.

This clone was detected a few times. The J gene is TRBJ2-1, the V gene TRBV7-8; 7 positions agree with TRBD2. The CDR3 covers 16 residues. The J segment lost 0 bases and the V segment lost 3 bases, leaving 5 bases of the junction unmatched. The germline gives CDR1 SGHVS, CDR2 FQNEAQ. The CDR3 spells CASSFGRDRSYNEQFF. In DNA form, the CDR3 reads TGTGCCAGCAGCTTTGGGAGGGACCGCTCCTACAATGAGCAGTTCTTC.

This chain joins TRBV6-1 and TRBJ1-3; D is unresolved. Germline CDR1 is MNHNS and CDR2 is SASEGT. Trimming removed 2 bases from V and 0 bases from J, with 11 bases in between. This CDR3 is built from 16 residues. CDR3 nucleotides: TGTGCCAGCAGTGAATTCTTTGGCCTCTCTGGAAACACCATATATTTT. It is translated as CASSEFFGLSGNTIYF.

The genes are TRBV30 and TRBJ1-3; perhaps TRBD1 as D (5 bases). Trimming stripped 3 bases from V and 2 bases from J, with 14 bases between. This CDR3 comprises 15 residues. Germline V gene data show CDR1 as GTSNPN and CDR2 as SVGIG (reference sequence). The CDR3 sequence is CAWRGAGIAGNTIYF. The CDR3 bases are TGTGCCTGGAGAGGGGCGGGGATCGCTGGAAACACCATATATTTT.

For this clone: One end of the junction is discordant with germline, which a read error may explain. The chain links TRBV7-9 to TRBJ2-7; 7 bases fit TRBD1. This CDR3 contains 14 residues. The germline V gene has CDR1 SEHNR and CDR2 FQNEAQ (reference sequence). The CDR3 nucleotides read TGTGCCAGCAGAGGCCCGACAGGGATCCACGAGCAGCACTTC. As protein: CASRGPTGIHEQHF.

The rearrangement links TRBV30 to TRBJ1-1; no firm D call. V lost 0 bases and J lost 2, with 10 bases in between. This CDR3 contains 14 residues. Germline CDR1 reads GTSNPN; CDR2 reads SVGIG (reference sequence). CDR3 coding DNA: TGTGCCTGGAGTGTTGGACTCGGAAACACTGAAGCTTTCTTT. This codes for CAWSVGLGNTEAFF.

The chain employs TRBV6-5 and TRBJ2-3; D ambiguous. Trimming stripped 0 bases from V and 0 bases from J, with 10 bases between. The V gene's germline CDR1 is MNHEY and CDR2 SVGAGI. CDR3 length equals 16 residues. The chain's CDR3 is CASSYSILASTDTQYF. For the CDR3, the DNA is TGTGCCAGCAGTTACTCGATCCTGGCTAGCACAGATACGCAGTATTTT.

The chain carries TRBV28 and TRBJ2-7, with TRBD2 matching over 12 bases. The germline V gene has CDR1 MDHEN and CDR2 SYDVKM. V was pared by 4 bases and J by 2 bases, with 12 bases of the junction left unmatched. The CDR3 contains 18 residues. CDR3 bases: TGTGCCAGCAGTTCTCCTCGACTAGCGGGGGTGGGCACCTACGAGCAGTACTTC. It codes for CASSSPRLAGVGTYEQYF.

The chain joins TRBV10-3 to TRBJ1-4; no definite D call. The germline V gene encodes CDR1 ENHRY and CDR2 SYGVKD. V dropped 6 bases and J dropped 7 bases, with 15 bases sitting between them. The CDR3 has 14 amino acids. The CDR3 coding sequence is TGTGCCATCAGCGAGGGAGGCGAGGGTGAAAAACTGTTTTTT. It encodes CAISEGGEGEKLFF.

This clone has only one observation. V usage is TRBV19 and J usage is TRBJ2-5; D is ambiguous. Germline V CDR1 and CDR2: LNHDA, SQIVND (reference sequence). V lost 5 bases, J lost 10 bases, and 14 bases lay in between. CDR3 length: 12 amino acids. In DNA form, the CDR3 reads TGTGCCAGTAGTGCTTCTAGAGGTATCCAGTACTTC. This translates into CASSASRGIQYF.

This chain connects TRBV5-4 to TRBJ1-2; D uncertain. The germline V and J ends were trimmed by 3 bases and 0 bases, with 18 bases remaining between them. CDR3 size: 17 residues. CDR1 SGHNT and CDR2 YYREEE come from the germline V gene (reference sequence). CDR3 loop: CASSSQRTGLTNYGYTF. The CDR3 region has the DNA TGTGCCAGCAGCTCTCAACGGACTGGACTAACTAACTATGGCTACACCTTC.

The V gene is TRBV7-9, the J gene TRBJ2-3; 11 bases match TRBD2. After removal of 5 bases from V and 5 bases from J, the junction contained 6 bases not matched to a gene. The CDR3 has 15 residues. Germline V gives CDR1 SEHNR, CDR2 FQNEAQ (reference sequence). This CDR3 reads CASSRTSGRQDTQYF. CDR3 coding DNA: TGTGCCAGCAGCCGCACTAGCGGGAGACAAGATACGCAGTATTTT.

The rearrangement links TRBV5-1 to TRBJ2-5; 7 nucleotides agree with TRBD2. V was clipped by 2 bases and J by 4 bases; unmatched bases: 8. From germline, CDR1 is SGHRS and CDR2 YFSETQ. This CDR3 spans 15 amino acids. The DNA of the CDR3 is TGCGCCAGCAGCTTTAATCCGGGACTACTAGAGACCCAGTACTTC. Residues: CASSFNPGLLETQYF.

Written as DNA, the CDR3 is TGTGCCACCGGTTCGGACACGCTTTTGGAGACCCAGTACTTC. It codes for CATGSDTLLETQYF. V and J are TRBV24-1 and TRBJ2-5; possible D gene TRBD1, 5 bases. Per the germline V gene, CDR1 is KGHDR and CDR2 is SFDVKD. V lost 9 bases and J 5 bases, leaving 18 bases between the germline ends. This CDR3 is built from 14 residues.

This clone was counted once. The chain uses TRBV4-3 and TRBJ2-1, with 8 nucleotides matching TRBD2. Germline CDR1 is LGHNA and CDR2 is YSLEER. The CDR3 spans 16 residues. Unmatched junction bases numbered 7, after V lost 0 bases and J lost 6 bases. The CDR3 spells CASSQDLVSGSNEQFF. In DNA, the CDR3 is TGCGCCAGCAGCCAAGATCTCGTGAGCGGGAGCAATGAGCAGTTCTTC.

This chain links TRBV30 with TRBJ2-6, with 7 bases matching TRBD1. J was trimmed by 1 base and V by 4 bases; bases with no gene match: 1. This CDR3 region has 14 residues. Per germline, CDR1 GTSNPN and CDR2 SVGIG (reference sequence). The CDR3 loop is CAWTTGSGANVLTF. In DNA form, the CDR3 reads TGTGCCTGGACGACAGGGTCTGGGGCCAACGTCCTGACTTTC.

In its sample, this clone was seen once. The chain links TRBV28 to TRBJ1-2; TRBD1 is a possible D gene (5 bases). The CDR3 runs to 16 residues. The V and J ends lost 6 bases and 0 bases respectively, with 17 bases between them. CDR1 and CDR2 (germline): MDHEN, SYDVKM. The CDR3 is CASSRFRPGTNYGYTF. DNA of the CDR3: TGTGCCAGCAGCCGCTTTAGGCCAGGGACTAACTATGGCTACACCTTC.

The rearrangement uses TRBV3-1 (or the pseudogene TRBV3-2) and TRBJ2-1; D possibly corresponds to TRBD1 (6 bases). The CDR3 extends over 18 amino acids. Trimming stripped 3 bases from V and 3 bases from J, with 21 bases between. Germline CDR1 reads LGHDT; CDR2 reads YNNKEL (reference sequence). Here the CDR3 reads CASSQGDVGHTSYNEQFF. The CDR3 DNA follows: TGTGCCAGCAGCCAGGGTGATGTGGGACACACCAGCTACAATGAGCAGTTCTTC.